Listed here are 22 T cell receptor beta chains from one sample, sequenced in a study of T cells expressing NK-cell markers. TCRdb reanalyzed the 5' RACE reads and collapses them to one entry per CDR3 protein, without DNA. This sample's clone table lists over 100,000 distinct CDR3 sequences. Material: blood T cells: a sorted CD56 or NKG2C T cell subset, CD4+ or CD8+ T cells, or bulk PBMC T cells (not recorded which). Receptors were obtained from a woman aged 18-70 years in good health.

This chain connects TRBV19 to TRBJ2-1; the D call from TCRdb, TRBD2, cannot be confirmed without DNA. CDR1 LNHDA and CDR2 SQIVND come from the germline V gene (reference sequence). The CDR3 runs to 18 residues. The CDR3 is CASTGLAGVKGSYNEQFF.

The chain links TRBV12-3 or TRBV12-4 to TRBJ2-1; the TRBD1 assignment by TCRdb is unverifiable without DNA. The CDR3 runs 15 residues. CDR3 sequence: CASRSPGAVYNEQFF.

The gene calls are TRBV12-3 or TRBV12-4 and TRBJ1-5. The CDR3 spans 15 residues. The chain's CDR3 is CASSSGEYSYQPQHF.

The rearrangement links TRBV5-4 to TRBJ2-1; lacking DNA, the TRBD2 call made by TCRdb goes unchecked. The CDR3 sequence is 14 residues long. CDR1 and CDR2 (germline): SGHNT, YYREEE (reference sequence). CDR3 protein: CASSPGLADNEQFF. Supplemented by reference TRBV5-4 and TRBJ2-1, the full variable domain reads ETGVTQSPTHLIKTRGQQVTLRCSSQSGHNTVSWYQQALGQGPQFIFQYYREEENGRGNFPPRFSGLQFPNYSSELNVNALELDDSALYLCASSPGLADNEQFFGPGTRLTVL.

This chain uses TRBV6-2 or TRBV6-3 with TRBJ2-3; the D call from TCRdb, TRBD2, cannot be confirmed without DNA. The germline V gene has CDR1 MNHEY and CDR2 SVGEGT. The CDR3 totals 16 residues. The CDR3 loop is CASSLTSGGSTDTQYF.

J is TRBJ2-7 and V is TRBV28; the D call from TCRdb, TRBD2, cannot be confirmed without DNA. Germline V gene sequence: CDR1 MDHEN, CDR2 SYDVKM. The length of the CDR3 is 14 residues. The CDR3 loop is CASMSLAGVHEQYF.

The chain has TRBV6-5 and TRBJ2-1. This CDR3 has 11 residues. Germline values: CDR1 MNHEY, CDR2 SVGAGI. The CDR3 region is CASSYLDEQFF.

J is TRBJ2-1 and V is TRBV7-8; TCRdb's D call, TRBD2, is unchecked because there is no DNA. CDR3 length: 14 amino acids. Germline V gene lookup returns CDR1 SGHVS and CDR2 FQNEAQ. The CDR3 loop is CASSPEAFYNEQFF.

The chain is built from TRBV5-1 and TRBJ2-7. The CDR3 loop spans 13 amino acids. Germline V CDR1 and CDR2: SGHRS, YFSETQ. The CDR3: CASSWGSLVEQYF.

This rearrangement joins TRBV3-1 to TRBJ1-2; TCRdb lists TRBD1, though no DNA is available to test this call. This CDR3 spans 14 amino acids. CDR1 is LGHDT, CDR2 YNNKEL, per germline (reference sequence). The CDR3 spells CASSPQGGSYGYTF.

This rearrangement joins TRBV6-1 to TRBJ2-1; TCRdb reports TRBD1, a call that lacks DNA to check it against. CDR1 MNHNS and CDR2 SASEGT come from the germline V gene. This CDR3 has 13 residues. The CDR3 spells CASAAGAYNEQFF.

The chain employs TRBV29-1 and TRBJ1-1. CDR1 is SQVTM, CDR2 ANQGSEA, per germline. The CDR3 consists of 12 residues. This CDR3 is CSADRYSTEAFF.

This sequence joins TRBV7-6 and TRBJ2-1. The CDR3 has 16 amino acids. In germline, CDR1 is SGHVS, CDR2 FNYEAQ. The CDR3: CASSLVRDSTYNEQFF.

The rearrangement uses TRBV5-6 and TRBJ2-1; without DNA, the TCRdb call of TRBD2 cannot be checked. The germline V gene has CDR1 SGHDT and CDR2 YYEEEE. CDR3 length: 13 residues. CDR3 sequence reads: CASSPGLNNEQFF.

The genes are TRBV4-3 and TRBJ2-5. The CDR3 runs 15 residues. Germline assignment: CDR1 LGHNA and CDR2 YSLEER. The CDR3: CASSRRTTNQETQYF.

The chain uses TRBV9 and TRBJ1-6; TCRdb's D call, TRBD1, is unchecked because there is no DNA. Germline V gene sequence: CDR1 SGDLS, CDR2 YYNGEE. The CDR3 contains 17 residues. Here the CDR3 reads CASSVGPPGQGNSPLHF.

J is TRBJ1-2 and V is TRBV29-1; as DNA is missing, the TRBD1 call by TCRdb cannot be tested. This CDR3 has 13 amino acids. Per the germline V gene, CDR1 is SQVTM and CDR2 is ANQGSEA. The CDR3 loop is CSGITTGDYGYTF.

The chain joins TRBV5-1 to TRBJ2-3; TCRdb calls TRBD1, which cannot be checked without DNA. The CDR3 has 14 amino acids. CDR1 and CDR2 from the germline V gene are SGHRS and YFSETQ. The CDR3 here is CASSPGLAPDTQYF.

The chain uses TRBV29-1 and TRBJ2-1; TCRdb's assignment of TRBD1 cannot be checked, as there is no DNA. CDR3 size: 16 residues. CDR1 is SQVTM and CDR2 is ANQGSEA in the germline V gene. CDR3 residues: CSVELSRDTAADEQFF.

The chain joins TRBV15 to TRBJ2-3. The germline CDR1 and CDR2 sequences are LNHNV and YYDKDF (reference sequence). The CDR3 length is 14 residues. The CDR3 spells CATSRDRFTDTQYF.

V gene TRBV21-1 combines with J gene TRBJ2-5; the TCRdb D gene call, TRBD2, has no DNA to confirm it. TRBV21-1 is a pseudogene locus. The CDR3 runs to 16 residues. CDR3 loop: CASSLRGGVFLETQYF.

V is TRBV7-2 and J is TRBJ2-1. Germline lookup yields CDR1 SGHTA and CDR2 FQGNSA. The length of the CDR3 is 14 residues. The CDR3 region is CASSSSGMGNEQFF.